This T cell receptor (beta chain) was obtained from a study of long-term antiretroviral therapy in people with HIV. Worth noting for this clone: Its antigen is as yet unknown.

Run at survey level, the immunoSEQ assay was version v3.0. Profiled with immunoSEQ multiplex PCR; TCRdb holds only in-frame clones, not every one. The table lists about 21,000 clones, 65% to 85% of them singletons. Study-wide results and caveats: Blood was collected between about 2004 and 2017, possibly under older ART regimens.

V lost 10 bases, J lost 0 bases, and 16 bases lay in between. Germline values: CDR1 SGHRS, CDR2 YFSETQ. This CDR3 contains 14 residues. The sample here was unsorted PBMCs, taken 0.9 years after starting antiretroviral therapy. The sequence derives from a man between 18 and 35 years old with HIV. The rearrangement joins TRBV5-1 to TRBJ1-1, with a possible D match to TRBD1 (5 bases). The CDR3 spells CASRDGRVNTEAFF. CDR3 in DNA: TGCGCCTCTAGGGACGGACGGGTGAACACTGAAGCTTTCTTT. Looking up the rest from reference TRBV5-1 and TRBJ1-1 gives the full variable domain: KAGVTQTPRYLIKTRGQQVTLSCSPISGHRSVSWYQQTPGQGLQFLFEYFSETQRNKGNFPGRFSGRQFSNSRSEMNVSTLELGDSALYLCASRDGRVNTEAFFGQGTRLTVV.